This T cell receptor beta chain is from a study of response to subunit inactivated influenza vaccine. Study results and limitations: The authors put forward the suggestion that each seasonal influenza vaccination may bring in only a limited number of new T cells.

This clonotype was counted between two and nine times. Its target is not known. One entry per CDR3 protein results from TCRdb running MiXCR on the RT-PCR reads. The sample consists of about 500,000 distinct CDR3 sequences, more than 15% of them appearing once. Germline CDR1 reads SGHAT; CDR2 reads FQNNGV. CDR3 length: 14 residues. Trimming removed 2 bases at V and 9 bases at J, with 11 bases between. The TCR originated in a man between 45 and 75 years old who received an inactivated influenza vaccine. Source: CD4+ T cells sorted from PBMCs, taken roughly 24 months after vaccination. The genes are TRBV11-2 and TRBJ2-6, with a tentative D call TRBD1 (6 bases). The CDR3 bases are TGTGCCAGCAGCTTATACAGGGACGGCAACGTCCTGACTTTC. Amino acid sequence: CASSLYRDGNVLTF.